The 8 T cell receptor beta chains given below trace back to one sample, sequenced in a study of tumor-infiltrating lymphocytes in primary liver carcinoma. Co-extraction of both nucleic acids (RNA and DNA) used roughly 20-33 mg of unsorted bulk tissue. From around 500 ng of total RNA, TCR beta-specific cDNA was reverse-transcribed using a constant-region primer. Three nested multiplex PCR rounds, a slightly modified ARM-PCR, produced the libraries for TCR beta. The first two PCR rounds, nine to ten cycles each, used TRBV1-TRBV30 forward primers and a C-beta reverse primer. MiXCR was run by TCRdb on the multiplex PCR reads, yielding one entry per CDR3 protein. The table includes roughly 200,000 distinct CDR3 sequences, around 81% detected once. Specimen: tumor tissue from primary liver carcinoma. These receptors all stem from a man aged 35-49 years with primary liver carcinoma and hepatitis B virus infection.

The gene calls are TRBV4-2 and TRBJ1-2; no definite D call. Germline loops: CDR1 LGHNA, CDR2 YNFKEQ. The CDR3 covers 17 residues. V shed 1 base and J shed 1 base, with 16 bases lying between them. CDR3 region: CASSQVSAQELNYGYTF. CDR3 nucleotides: TGTGCCAGCAGCCAAGTAAGCGCCCAGGAGCTTAACTATGGCTACACCTTC.

On this clonotype: The junction differs from germline at one of its ends, possibly a read error. The chain combines TRBV5-4 with TRBJ2-3, with D possibly TRBD1 on 5 matching bases. Germline V gives CDR1 SGHNT, CDR2 YYREEE (reference sequence). The CDR3 runs to 15 residues. The CDR3 spells CASRVVGLRGDTHYF. CDR3 nucleotides: TGTGCCAGCCGGGTAGTGGGGCTTCGCGGTGATACGCATTATTTT.

To note about this clonotype: Since the CDR3 does not end with the conserved phenylalanine or tryptophan, this likely comes from a read error. The genes are TRBV5-1 and TRBJ2-3; D is undetermined. The V end was cut by 5 bases, the J end by 0 bases, with 16 bases between. CDR1 SGHRS and CDR2 YFSETQ come from the germline V gene. CDR3 size: 16 residues. CDR3 in amino acids: CASSLNGRTSTDTQYL. The CDR3 DNA sequence: TGCGCCAGCAGTTTGAACGGCCGCACTAGCACAGATACGCAGTATTTG.

As DNA, the CDR3 is TGTGCCAGCAGTGAGCTACCATCAAACAGGGTAAATAATGAAAAACTGTTTTTT. This translates into CASSELPSNRVNNEKLFF. The rearrangement joins TRBV6-1 to TRBJ1-4, with D possibly TRBD1 on 6 matching bases. This CDR3 spans 18 amino acids. The V gene's germline CDR1 is MNHNS and CDR2 SASEGT. Between the trimmed V and J ends, which lost 3 bases and 4 bases, there was a span of 21 bases.

Regarding this clonotype: An end of the junction differs from the germline gene, which may be a read error. The chain carries TRBV6-1 and TRBJ2-1; D is undetermined. CDR3 length: 15 amino acids. The germline V gene encodes CDR1 MNHNS and CDR2 SASEGT. The CDR3 spells CARSEEVGRYNEQFF. CDR3 bases: TGTGCCAGAAGTGAAGAAGTGGGAAGATACAATGAGCAGTTCTTC.

A remark on this clonotype: An end of the junction differs from the germline gene, which may be a read error. The CDR3 DNA follows: TGTGCCAGCAGTTACTCCAGGCATGATCAGCCTCAGCATTTT. Translating gives CASSYSRHDQPQHF. This chain uses TRBV6-5 with TRBJ1-5; D is undetermined. Germline V gives CDR1 MNHEY, CDR2 SVGAGI. The CDR3 runs 14 residues.

V and J are TRBV11-1 and TRBJ2-4; 8 positions match TRBD2. Germline V gives CDR1 SGHAT, CDR2 FQDESV (reference sequence). The CDR3 length is 17 residues. CDR3 bases: TGTATTAGCAGCTTTCCCGGGATTAGCGGGACCAAAAACATTCAGTACTTC. As protein: CISSFPGISGTKNIQYF.

A remark on this clonotype: The junction does not match germline at one end; this may be a read error. The chain joins TRBV6-5 to TRBJ2-5; 7 bases agree with TRBD2. This CDR3 comprises 16 residues. From germline, CDR1 is MNHEY and CDR2 SVGAGI. The CDR3 nucleotides read TGTGCCCGCAGTTACTCGAGCGGGGCCGAAGGGGAGACCCAGTACTTC. This codes for CARSYSSGAEGETQYF.